What follows describes a single T cell receptor (beta chain). The data belong to a study of blood T cell repertoires in COVID-19. For the study at large: Italy, Spain and the United States were the sources of the convalescent and acute COVID-19 samples. The cDNA or gDNA used as material had been derived from T cells, B-cell-depleted T cells, or PBMCs.

How the authors handled the data: Nucleated cell counts were estimated from reference gene primer amplification. Produced via immunoSEQ multiplex PCR; TCRdb's table is partial and in-frame only. From that table come the V and J calls and clone size; the DNA was used to work out D and trimming. Of more than 200,000 clones listed, 65% to 85% are singletons. Sequencing used peripheral blood. The TCR comes from a middle-aged man with active or convalescent COVID-19.

The CDR3 is CSVATGMREKLFF. The CDR3 DNA follows: TGCAGCGTTGCTACAGGGATGCGCGAAAAACTGTTTTTT. The V and J genes are TRBV29-1 and TRBJ1-4; D may be TRBD1 (6 bases). CDR3 size: 13 residues. Germline CDR1 and CDR2: SQVTM and ANQGSEA. Trimming pared 4 bases from V and 8 bases from J, leaving 14 bases between.